This T cell receptor beta chain was retrieved from a study of blood T cell repertoires in COVID-19. In the study overall: Spain, Italy and the United States supplied samples that represented acute and convalescent COVID-19. PBMCs, B-cell-depleted T cells, or T cells were the source of the cDNA or gDNA that made up the material.

As processed by the authors: For nucleated cells, counts were estimated from reference gene primer amplification. The table came from immunoSEQ multiplex PCR; TCRdb's copy has only in-frame clones and leaves some out. Clone size and V and J calls were adopted from that table, with D and trimming inferred from the DNA. The data hold a few hundred thousand clones, with 85% to 90% observed a single time. The CDR3 is made up of 14 amino acids. CDR1 is SGHDT and CDR2 is YYEEEE in the germline V gene. Trimming cost V 3 bases and J 5 bases, with 14 bases left between them. This TCR was recovered from a young man with acute or convalescent COVID-19. V is TRBV5-6 and J is TRBJ2-5; tentatively, D is TRBD2 (6 bases). Specimen: peripheral blood. CDR3 residues: CASSSKGGGETQYF. CDR3 coding DNA: TGTGCCAGCAGCTCTAAGGGAGGAGGGGAGACCCAGTACTTC. Combining the CDR3 with reference TRBV5-6 and TRBJ2-5 gives the whole variable domain DAGVTQSPTHLIKTRGQQVTLRCSPKSGHDTVSWYQQALGQGPQFIFQYYEEEERQRGNFPDRFSGHQFPNYSSELNVNALLLGDSALYLCASSSKGGGETQYFGPGTRLLVL.